This TCR beta chain was recovered during a study of neurological immune-mediated disorders. Notes on the study in general: The most TCR clonal expansion was seen in HTLV-1-associated myelopathy, and the least was seen in multiple sclerosis, which fell below healthy controls. There were no CDR3 amino acid sequences shared by expanded clones across subjects, a result suggesting private repertoires in all groups.

TCRdb recomputed calls from the 5' RACE reads with MiXCR, one row per CDR3 protein. The sample has tens of thousands of distinct CDR3 sequences, about 9.3% seen once. Losses at the gene ends were 4 bases for V and 7 bases for J; bases not matched to a gene: 7. The CDR3 spans 15 residues. Germline V CDR1 and CDR2: SNHLY, FYNNEI. This clonotype was seen many times. Antigen unknown. The clonotype originates from a woman under 40 with HTLV-1-associated myelopathy (HAM/TSP). This rearrangement joins TRBV2 to TRBJ1-5; 10 bases are a match to TRBD1. The sample comprised PBMCs. The CDR3 nucleotides read TGTGCCAGCAGTGTTCGACAGGGGGCTTGGCAGCCCCAGCATTTT. Amino acid sequence: CASSVRQGAWQPQHF.